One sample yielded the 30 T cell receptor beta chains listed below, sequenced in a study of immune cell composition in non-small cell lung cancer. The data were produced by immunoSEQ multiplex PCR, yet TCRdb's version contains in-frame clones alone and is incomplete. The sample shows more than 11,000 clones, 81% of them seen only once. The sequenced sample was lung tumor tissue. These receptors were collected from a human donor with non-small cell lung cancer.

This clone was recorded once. CDR3 DNA sequence: TGTGCCACCAGCAGAAGGACGGGAGCCATCCACGAGCAGTACTTC. Its protein is CATSRRTGAIHEQYF. The V call is TRBV15, the J call TRBJ2-7; a weak D match, TRBD2 (6 bases). CDR3 length equals 15 residues. V was clipped by 2 bases and J by 5 bases, with 16 bases between them. Germline V gene lookup returns CDR1 LNHNV and CDR2 YYDKDF (reference sequence). The full variable domain, in which reference TRBV15 and TRBJ2-7 provide the parts outside the CDR3, is DAMVIQNPRYQVTQFGKPVTLSCSQTLNHNVMYWYQQKSSQAPKLLFHYYDKDFNNEADTPDNFQSRRPNTSFCFLDIRSPGLGDTAMYLCATSRRTGAIHEQYFGPGTRLTVT.

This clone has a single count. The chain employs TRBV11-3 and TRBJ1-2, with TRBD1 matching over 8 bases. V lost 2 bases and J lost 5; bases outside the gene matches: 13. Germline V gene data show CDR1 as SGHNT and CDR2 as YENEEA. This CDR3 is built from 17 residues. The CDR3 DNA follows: TGTGCCAGCAGCTTAACTCGAGGCAGGGGGCGCTTATATGGCTACACCTTC. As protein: CASSLTRGRGRLYGYTF.

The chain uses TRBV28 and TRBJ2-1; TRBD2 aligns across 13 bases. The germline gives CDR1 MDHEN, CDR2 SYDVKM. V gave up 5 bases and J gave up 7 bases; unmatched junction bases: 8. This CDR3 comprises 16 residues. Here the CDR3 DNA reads TGTGCCAGCAGTCCATTAAAGGGACTAGCGGGGAATGAGCAGTTCTTC. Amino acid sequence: CASSPLKGLAGNEQFF.

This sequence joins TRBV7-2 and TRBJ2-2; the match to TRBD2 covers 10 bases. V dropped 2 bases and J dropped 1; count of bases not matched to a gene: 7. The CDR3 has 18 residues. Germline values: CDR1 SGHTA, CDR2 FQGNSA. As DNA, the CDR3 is TGTGCCAGCAGCTTATTCGCGCTAGCGGGAGAGAACACCGGGGAGCTGTTTTTT. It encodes CASSLFALAGENTGELFF.

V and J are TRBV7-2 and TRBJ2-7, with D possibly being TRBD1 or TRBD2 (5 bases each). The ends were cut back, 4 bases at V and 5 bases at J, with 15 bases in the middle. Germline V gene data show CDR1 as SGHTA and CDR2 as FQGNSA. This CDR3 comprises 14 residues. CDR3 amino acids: CASSSGASSNEQYF. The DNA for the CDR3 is TGTGCCAGCAGCTCCGGGGCCTCCTCGAACGAGCAGTACTTC.

CDR3 residues: CASSLGLAGGQNEQFF. The CDR3 coding sequence is TGTGCCAGCAGCTTAGGGCTAGCGGGAGGACAGAATGAGCAGTTCTTC. The chain couples TRBV7-6 to TRBJ2-1, with 11 bases that match TRBD2. The J segment lost 7 bases and the V segment lost 1 base, leaving 6 bases of the junction unmatched. This CDR3 comprises 16 residues. Germline V gene sequence: CDR1 SGHVS, CDR2 FNYEAQ.

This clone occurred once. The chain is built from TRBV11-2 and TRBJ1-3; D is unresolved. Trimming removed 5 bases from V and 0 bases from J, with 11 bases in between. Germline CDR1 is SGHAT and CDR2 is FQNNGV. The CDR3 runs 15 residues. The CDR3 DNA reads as TGTGCCAGCAGCCCCGGACTTAGCTCTGGAAACACCATATATTTT. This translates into CASSPGLSSGNTIYF. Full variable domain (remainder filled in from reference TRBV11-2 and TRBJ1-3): EAGVAQSPRYKIIEKRQSVAFWCNPISGHATLYWYQQILGQGPKLLIQFQNNGVVDDSQLPKDRFSAERLKGVDSTLKIQPAKLEDSAVYLCASSPGLSSGNTIYFGEGSWLTVV.

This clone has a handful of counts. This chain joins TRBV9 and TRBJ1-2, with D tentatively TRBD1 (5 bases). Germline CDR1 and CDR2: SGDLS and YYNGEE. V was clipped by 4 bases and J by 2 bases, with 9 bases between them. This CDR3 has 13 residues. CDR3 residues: CASSSTVNYGYTF. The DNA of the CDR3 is TGTGCCAGCAGCTCGACAGTCAACTATGGCTACACCTTC.

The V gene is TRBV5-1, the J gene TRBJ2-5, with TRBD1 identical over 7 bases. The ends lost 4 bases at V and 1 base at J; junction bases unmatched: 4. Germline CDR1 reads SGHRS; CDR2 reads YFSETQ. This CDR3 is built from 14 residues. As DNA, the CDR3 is TGCGCCAGCAGCCCCGGGACAGCCCAAGAGACCCAGTACTTC. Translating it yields CASSPGTAQETQYF.

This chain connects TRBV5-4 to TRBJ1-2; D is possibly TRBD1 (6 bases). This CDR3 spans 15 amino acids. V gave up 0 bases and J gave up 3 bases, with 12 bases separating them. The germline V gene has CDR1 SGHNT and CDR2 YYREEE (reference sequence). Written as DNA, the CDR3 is TGTGCCAGCAGCTTGGTGGCCGGGGGCGACTATGGCTACACCTTC. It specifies CASSLVAGGDYGYTF.

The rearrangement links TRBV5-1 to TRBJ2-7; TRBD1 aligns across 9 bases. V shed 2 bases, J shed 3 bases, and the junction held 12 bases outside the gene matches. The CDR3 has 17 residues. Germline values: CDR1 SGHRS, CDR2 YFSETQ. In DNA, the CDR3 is TGCGCCAGCAGCTTATTCCCCCCGGGGACAGGGAGCTACGAGCAGTACTTC. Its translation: CASSLFPPGTGSYEQYF.

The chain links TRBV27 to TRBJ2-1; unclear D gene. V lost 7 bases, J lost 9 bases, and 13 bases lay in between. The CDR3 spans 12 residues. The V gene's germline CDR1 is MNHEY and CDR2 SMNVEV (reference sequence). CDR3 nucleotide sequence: TGTGCCAGCACCACTACTGGTACTGAGCAGTTCTTC. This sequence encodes CASTTTGTEQFF.

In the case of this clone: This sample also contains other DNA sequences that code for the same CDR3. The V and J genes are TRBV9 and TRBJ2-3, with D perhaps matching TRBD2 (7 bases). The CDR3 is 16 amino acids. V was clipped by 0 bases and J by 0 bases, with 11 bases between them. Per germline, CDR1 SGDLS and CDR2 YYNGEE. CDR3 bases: TGTGCCAGCAGCGTAGTGGGGGGGCGCAGCACAGATACGCAGTATTTT. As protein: CASSVVGGRSTDTQYF.

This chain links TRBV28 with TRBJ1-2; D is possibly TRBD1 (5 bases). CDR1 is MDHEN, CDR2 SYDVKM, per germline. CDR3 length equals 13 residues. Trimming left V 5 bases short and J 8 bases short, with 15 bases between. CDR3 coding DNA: TGTGCCAGCAGTATCCGGGACCTGAGGGGCTACACCTTC. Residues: CASSIRDLRGYTF.

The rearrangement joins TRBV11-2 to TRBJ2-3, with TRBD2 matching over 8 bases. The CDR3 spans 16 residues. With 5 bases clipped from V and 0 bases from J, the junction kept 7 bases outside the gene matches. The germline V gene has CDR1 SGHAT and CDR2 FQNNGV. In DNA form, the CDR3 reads TGTGCCAGCAGCCCTCTTAGCGGGACTAGCACAGATACGCAGTATTTT. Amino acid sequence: CASSPLSGTSTDTQYF.

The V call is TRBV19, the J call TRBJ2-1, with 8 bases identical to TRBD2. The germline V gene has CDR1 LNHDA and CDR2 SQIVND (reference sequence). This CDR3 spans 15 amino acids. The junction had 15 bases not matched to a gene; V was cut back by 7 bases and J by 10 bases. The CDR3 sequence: CASIGGTGGPWEQFF. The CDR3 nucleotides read TGTGCCAGTATCGGGGGGACGGGAGGGCCCTGGGAGCAGTTCTTC.

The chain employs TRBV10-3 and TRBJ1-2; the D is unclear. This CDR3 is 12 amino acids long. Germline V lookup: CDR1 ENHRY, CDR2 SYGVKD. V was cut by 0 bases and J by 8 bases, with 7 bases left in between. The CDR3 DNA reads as TGTGCCATCAGTGAGTCGCAGAGCGGCTACACCTTC. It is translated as CAISESQSGYTF.

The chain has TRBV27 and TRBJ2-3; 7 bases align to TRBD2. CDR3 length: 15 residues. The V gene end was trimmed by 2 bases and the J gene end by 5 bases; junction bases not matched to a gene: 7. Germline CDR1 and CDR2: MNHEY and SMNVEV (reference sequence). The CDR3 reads CASSLTAGALDTQYF. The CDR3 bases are TGTGCCAGCAGTTTAACGGCGGGAGCTTTAGATACGCAGTATTTT.

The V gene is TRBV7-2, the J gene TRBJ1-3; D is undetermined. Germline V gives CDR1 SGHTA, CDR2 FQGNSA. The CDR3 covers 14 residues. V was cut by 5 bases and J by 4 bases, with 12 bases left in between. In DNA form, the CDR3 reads TGTGCCAGCAGCCCCGTGGTCTTGGGAAACACCATATATTTT. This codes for CASSPVVLGNTIYF.

CDR3 DNA: TGTGCCAGCAGCTTAGAGGGGGGGGGCTCCTACGAGCAGTACTTC. This encodes CASSLEGGGSYEQYF. V usage is TRBV7-6 and J usage is TRBJ2-7, with a possible D match to TRBD2 (7 bases). The V end was cut by 1 base, the J end by 0 bases, with 10 bases between. The CDR3 totals 15 residues. CDR1 and CDR2 from the germline V gene are SGHVS and FNYEAQ.

CDR3 protein: CASSSGGGLTDTQYF. The CDR3 coding sequence is TGTGCCAGCAGTTCGGGAGGGGGGCTCACAGATACGCAGTATTTT. The chain has TRBV9 and TRBJ2-3, with TRBD2 matching over 8 bases. CDR3 size: 15 residues. V gave up 5 bases and J gave up 2 bases; unmatched junction bases: 7. The germline V gene encodes CDR1 SGDLS and CDR2 YYNGEE.

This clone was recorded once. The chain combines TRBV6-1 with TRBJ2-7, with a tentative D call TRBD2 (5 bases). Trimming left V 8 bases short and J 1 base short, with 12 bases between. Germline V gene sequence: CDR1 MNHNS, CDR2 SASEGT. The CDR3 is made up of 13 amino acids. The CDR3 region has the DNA TGTGCCAGCGGTGGACTCGATTCCTACGAGCAGTACTTC. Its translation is CASGGLDSYEQYF.

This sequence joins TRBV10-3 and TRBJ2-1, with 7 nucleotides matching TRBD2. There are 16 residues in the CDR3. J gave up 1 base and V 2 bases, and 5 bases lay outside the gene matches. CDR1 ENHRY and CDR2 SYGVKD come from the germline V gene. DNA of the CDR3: TGTGCCATCAGTGAGCAAGCGGGACTATCCTACAATGAGCAGTTCTTC. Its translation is CAISEQAGLSYNEQFF.

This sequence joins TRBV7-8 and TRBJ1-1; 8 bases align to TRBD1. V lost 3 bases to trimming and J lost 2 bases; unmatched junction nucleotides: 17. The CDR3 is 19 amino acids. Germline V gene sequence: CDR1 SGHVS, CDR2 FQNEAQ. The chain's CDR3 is CASSFSMEWTGYRNTEAFF. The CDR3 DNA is TGTGCCAGCAGCTTTTCGATGGAGTGGACAGGGTATCGTAACACTGAAGCTTTCTTT. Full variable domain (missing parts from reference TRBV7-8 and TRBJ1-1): GAGVSQSPRYKVAKRGQDVALRCDPISGHVSLFWYQQALGQGPEFLTYFQNEAQLDKSGLPSDRFFAERPEGSVSTLKIQRTQQEDSAVYLCASSFSMEWTGYRNTEAFFGQGTRLTVV.

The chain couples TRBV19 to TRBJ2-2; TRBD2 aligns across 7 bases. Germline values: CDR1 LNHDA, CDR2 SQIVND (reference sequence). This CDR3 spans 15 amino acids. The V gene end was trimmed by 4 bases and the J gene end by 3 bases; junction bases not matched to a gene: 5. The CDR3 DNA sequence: TGTGCCAGTAGTAATTGGGGGGGGTACACCGGGGAGCTGTTTTTT. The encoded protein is CASSNWGGYTGELFF.

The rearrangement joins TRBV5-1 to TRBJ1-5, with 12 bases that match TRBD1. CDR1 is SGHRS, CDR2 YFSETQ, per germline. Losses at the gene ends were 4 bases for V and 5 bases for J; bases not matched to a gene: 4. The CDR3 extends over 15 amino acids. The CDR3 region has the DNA TGCGCCAGCAGCCCTGGGACAGGGGGCGATCAGCCCCAGCATTTT. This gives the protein CASSPGTGGDQPQHF.

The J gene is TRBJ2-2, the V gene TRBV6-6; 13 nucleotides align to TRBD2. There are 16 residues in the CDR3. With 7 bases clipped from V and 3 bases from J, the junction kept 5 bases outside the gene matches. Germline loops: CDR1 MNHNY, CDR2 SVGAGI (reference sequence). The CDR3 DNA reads TGTGCCAGCAAAACTAGCGGGAGGGCCGACACCGGGGAGCTGTTTTTT. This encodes CASKTSGRADTGELFF.

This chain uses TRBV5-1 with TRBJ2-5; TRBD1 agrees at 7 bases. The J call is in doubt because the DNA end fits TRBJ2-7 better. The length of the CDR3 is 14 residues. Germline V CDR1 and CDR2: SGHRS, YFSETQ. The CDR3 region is CASSLGQGVYEQYF. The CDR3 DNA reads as TGCGCCAGCAGCTTGGGACAGGGTGTATACGAGCAGTACTTC.

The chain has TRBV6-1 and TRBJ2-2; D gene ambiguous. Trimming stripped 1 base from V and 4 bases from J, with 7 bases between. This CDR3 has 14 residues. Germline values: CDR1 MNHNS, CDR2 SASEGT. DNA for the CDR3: TGTGCCAGCAGTGAAGGTAGACGCACCGGGGAGCTGTTTTTT. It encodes CASSEGRRTGELFF.

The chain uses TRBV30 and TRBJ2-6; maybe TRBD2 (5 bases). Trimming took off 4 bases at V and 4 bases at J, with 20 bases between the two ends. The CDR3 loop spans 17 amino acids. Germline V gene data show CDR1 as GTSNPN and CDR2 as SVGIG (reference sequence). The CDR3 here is CAWTLAVVPIGANVLTF. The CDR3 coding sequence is TGTGCCTGGACCCTAGCAGTCGTCCCCATCGGGGCCAACGTCCTGACTTTC.